The 19 T cell receptor beta chains presented below share a single source sample, sequenced in a study of blood T cell repertoires in COVID-19 (TCRdb year 2020). Preparation of the library involved the immunoSEQ multiplex PCR assay. The table was pulled from immuneACCESS by TCRdb, which kept in-frame rearrangements only. Such tables lose some clones; where checked, under half of the loss comes from unresolved V genes, and the rest has no known cause. The sample table shows around 120,000 clones, and more than 60% are seen once. Jointly, the top ten make up roughly 2.7% of the sample. The sequenced material came from peripheral blood. The receptor source for this set is a man in his forties or fifties with acute or convalescent COVID-19.

The gene calls are TRBV7-3 and TRBJ2-3; TRBD1 aligns across 7 bases. Germline V lookup: CDR1 SGHTA, CDR2 FQGTGA. CDR3 length: 14 residues. V shed 3 bases and J 2 bases; nucleotides not matched to a gene: 2. The CDR3 is CASSFGTATDTQYF. CDR3 bases: TGTGCCAGCAGCTTCGGGACAGCCACAGATACGCAGTATTTT. The full variable domain, with the rest looked up from reference TRBV7-3 and TRBJ2-3, is GAGVSQTPSNKVTEKGKYVELRCDPISGHTALYWYRQSLGQGPEFLIYFQGTGAADDSGLPNDRFFAVRPEGSVSTLKIQRTERGDSAVYLCASSFGTATDTQYFGPGTRLTVL.

As for this clone: At one end, the junction sequence differs from germline, possibly due to a read error. The sample holds other DNA sequences that translate to the same CDR3. The V and J genes are TRBV29-1 and TRBJ2-6; D might be TRBD1 (6 bases). CDR3 size: 16 residues. The germline V gene has CDR1 SQVTM and CDR2 ANQGSEA. The CDR3 loop reads CCVACGGPSGANVLTF. Written as DNA, the CDR3 is TGCTGCGTTGCGTGTGGGGGCCCCTCTGGGGCCAACGTCCTGACTTTC.

The V and J genes are TRBV19 and TRBJ1-2; 8 bases map to TRBD1. Germline V gives CDR1 LNHDA, CDR2 SQIVND (reference sequence). CDR3 length: 16 residues. The junction had 10 bases not matched to a gene; V was cut back by 4 bases and J by 3 bases. CDR3 DNA: TGTGCCAGTAGTAAGGTTTCGGACAGGGCCGACTATGGCTACACCTTC. This sequence encodes CASSKVSDRADYGYTF.

This rearrangement joins TRBV18 to TRBJ1-4; 11 bases align to TRBD1. Trimming removed 4 bases from V and 2 bases from J; junction bases left unmatched: 6. The germline gives CDR1 KGHSH, CDR2 LQKENI. The CDR3 contains 17 residues. DNA for the CDR3: TGTGCCAGCTCACGAGCGGACAGGGGGCTCACTAATGAAAAACTGTTTTTT. Protein sequence: CASSRADRGLTNEKLFF.

The chain recombines TRBV7-3 with TRBJ2-5; weak D call: TRBD1 (5 bases). Germline V lookup: CDR1 SGHTA, CDR2 FQGTGA. Trimming took off 5 bases at V and 14 bases at J, with 21 bases between the two ends. This CDR3 region has 13 residues. The CDR3 region has the DNA TGTGCCAGCAGCCCCCGGGCAGGGTCGGCCCTTTACTTC. Translation gives CASSPRAGSALYF.

The chain has TRBV6-5 and TRBJ1-2; TRBD1 aligns across 10 bases. The trim removed 6 bases at V and 7 bases at J, leaving 8 bases unmatched. Germline loops: CDR1 MNHEY, CDR2 SVGAGI. The CDR3 totals 14 residues. The CDR3 loop is CASSLGQGMGGYTF. CDR3 DNA: TGTGCCAGCAGCCTGGGACAGGGGATGGGTGGCTACACCTTC.

The rearrangement joins TRBV9 to TRBJ2-1; 12 bases agree with TRBD2. This CDR3 is built from 16 residues. V trimming: 0 bases; J trimming: 3 bases; junction bases outside the gene matches: 1. Germline-derived CDR1 and CDR2 are SGDLS and YYNGEE. CDR3 in amino acids: CASSVGLAGVYNEQFF. In nucleotides, the CDR3 is TGTGCCAGCAGCGTAGGACTAGCGGGGGTCTACAATGAGCAGTTCTTC.

This clone has just one count. The chain joins TRBV11-2 to TRBJ2-5, with D hard to call. V was clipped by 2 bases and J by 3 bases, with 4 bases between them. Looked up from germline, CDR1 is SGHAT and CDR2 is FQNNGV. The CDR3 spans 12 residues. CDR3 residues: CASSLLEETQYF. In DNA form, the CDR3 reads TGTGCCAGCAGCTTACTAGAAGAGACCCAGTACTTC.

The V call is TRBV3-1 (or the pseudogene TRBV3-2), the J call TRBJ2-1, with 8 positions matching TRBD2. Germline V gene data show CDR1 as LGHDT and CDR2 as YNNKEL (reference sequence). The junction had 5 bases not matched to a gene; V was cut back by 0 bases and J by 7 bases. CDR3 size: 15 residues. For the CDR3, the DNA is TGTGCCAGCAGCCAAGAGGCTCTAGCGGGTAATGAGCAGTTCTTC. It encodes CASSQEALAGNEQFF.

This clone was observed a few times. The rearrangement uses TRBV19 and TRBJ1-5, with TRBD1 matching 8 bases. CDR3 length equals 15 residues. The germline CDR1 and CDR2 sequences are LNHDA and SQIVND (reference sequence). The V and J ends lost 3 bases and 4 bases, in that order; junction bases with no gene match: 5. CDR3 sequence reads: CASSMSQGGNQPQHF. The CDR3 nucleotides read TGTGCCAGTAGTATGTCACAGGGGGGGAATCAGCCCCAGCATTTT.

CDR3 residues: CASSQAVGAGNTIYF. The DNA for the CDR3 is TGTGCCAGCAGCCAAGCGGTAGGGGCTGGAAACACCATATATTTT. This chain uses TRBV3-1 (or the pseudogene TRBV3-2) with TRBJ1-3; D possibly corresponds to TRBD1 (5 bases). The germline gives CDR1 LGHDT, CDR2 YNNKEL (reference sequence). With 1 base removed from V and 2 bases from J, the gap between germline ends came to 9 bases. CDR3 length equals 15 residues.

The chain joins TRBV15 to TRBJ1-2, with 8 bases that match TRBD1. In germline, CDR1 is LNHNV, CDR2 YYDKDF (reference sequence). The V and J ends lost 3 bases and 4 bases, in that order; junction bases with no gene match: 7. The CDR3 length is 15 residues. The CDR3 reads CATSRSTGQGYGYTF. CDR3 bases: TGTGCCACCAGCAGGAGCACCGGACAGGGCTATGGCTACACCTTC.

V usage is TRBV28 and J usage is TRBJ1-2, with 10 bases that match TRBD1. The trim removed 2 bases at V and 7 bases at J, leaving 1 base unmatched. Germline loops: CDR1 MDHEN, CDR2 SYDVKM. CDR3 length: 13 residues. The CDR3 loop is CASSLRDRGGYTF. In nucleotides, the CDR3 is TGTGCCAGCAGTTTAAGGGACAGGGGTGGCTACACCTTC.

The chain uses TRBV12-3 or TRBV12-4 and TRBJ1-4, with 9 positions matching TRBD1. Unmatched junction bases numbered 1, after V lost 5 bases and J lost 6 bases. The CDR3 is 13 residues long. CDR3: CASSRDRDEKLFF. The DNA of the CDR3 is TGTGCCAGCAGTCGGGACAGGGATGAAAAACTGTTTTTT.

This sequence joins TRBV5-6 and TRBJ1-1; D perhaps matches TRBD1 (5 bases). V gave up 0 bases and J gave up 6 bases, with 12 bases separating them. Germline-derived CDR1 and CDR2 are SGHDT and YYEEEE. The length of the CDR3 is 14 residues. The chain's CDR3 is CASSLAWGGSEAFF. The CDR3 region has the DNA TGTGCCAGCAGCTTGGCATGGGGGGGATCTGAAGCTTTCTTT.

The chain joins TRBV3-1 (or the pseudogene TRBV3-2) to TRBJ2-2, with 15 bases matching TRBD2. V lost 0 bases, J lost 3 bases, and 8 bases stayed unmatched. Germline V CDR1 and CDR2: LGHDT, YNNKEL (reference sequence). The CDR3 has 20 residues. In DNA form, the CDR3 reads TGTGCCAGCAGCCAAGATTTTTGGACTAGCGGGGGGGCGCACACCGGGGAGCTGTTTTTT. Amino acids: CASSQDFWTSGGAHTGELFF.

The V call is TRBV7-9, the J call TRBJ2-3; 8 bases match TRBD2. Trimming cost V 5 bases and J 4 bases; bases outside gene matches: 8. From germline, CDR1 is SEHNR and CDR2 FQNEAQ (reference sequence). The length of the CDR3 is 15 residues. CDR3 in amino acids: CASSPQGGGSDTQYF. In nucleotides, the CDR3 is TGTGCCAGCAGCCCCCAAGGCGGGGGGTCAGATACGCAGTATTTT.

On this clone: One junction end disagrees with the germline gene, perhaps due to a read error. J is TRBJ1-1 and V is TRBV13, with TRBD1 matching 7 bases. Germline CDR1 and CDR2: PRHDT and FYEKMQ (reference sequence). The CDR3 length is 13 residues. CDR3 sequence: CASSLSEGTDILF. The CDR3 nucleotides read TGTGCCAGCAGCCTTTCAGAAGGGACAGATATCCTCTTT. The entire variable domain, with the rest obtained from reference TRBV13 and TRBJ1-1, is as follows: AAGVIQSPRHLIKEKRETATLKCYPIPRHDTVYWYQQGPGQDPQFLISFYEKMQSDKGSIPDRFSAQQFSDYHSELNMSSLELGDSALYFCASSLSEGTDILFGQGTRLTVV.

This clone was picked up one time. The genes are TRBV15 and TRBJ1-4; no definite D call. Looked up from germline, CDR1 is LNHNV and CDR2 is YYDKDF (reference sequence). The ends were cut back, 5 bases at V and 0 bases at J, with 13 bases in the middle. The CDR3 runs 16 residues. CDR3 protein: CATSPGHDPTNEKLFF. The CDR3 DNA reads as TGTGCCACCAGCCCAGGCCATGACCCAACTAATGAAAAACTGTTTTTT.